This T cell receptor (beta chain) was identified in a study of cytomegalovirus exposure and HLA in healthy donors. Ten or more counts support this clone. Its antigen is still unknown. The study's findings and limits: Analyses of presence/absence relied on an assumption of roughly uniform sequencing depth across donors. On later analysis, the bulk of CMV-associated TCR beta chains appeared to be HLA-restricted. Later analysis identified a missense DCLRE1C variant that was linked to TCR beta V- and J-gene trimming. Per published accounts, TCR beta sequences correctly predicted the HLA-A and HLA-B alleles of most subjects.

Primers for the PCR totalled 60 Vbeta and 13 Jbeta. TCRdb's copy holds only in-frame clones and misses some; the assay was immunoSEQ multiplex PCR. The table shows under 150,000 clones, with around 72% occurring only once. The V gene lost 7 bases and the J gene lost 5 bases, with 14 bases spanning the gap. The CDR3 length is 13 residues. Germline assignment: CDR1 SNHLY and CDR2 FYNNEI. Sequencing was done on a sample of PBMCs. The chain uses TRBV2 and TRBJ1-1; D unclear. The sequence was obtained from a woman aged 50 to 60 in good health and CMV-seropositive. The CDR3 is CASTGEGGTEAFF. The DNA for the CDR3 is TGTGCCAGCACTGGGGAGGGTGGGACTGAAGCTTTCTTT.